This T cell receptor (beta chain) is from a study of T cell responses to AZD1222 COVID-19 vaccine. This CDR3 comprises 15 residues. V lost 2 bases and J lost 0; bases outside the gene matches: 1. The germline CDR1 and CDR2 sequences are SGHTA and FQGNSA. Sequenced by immunoSEQ multiplex PCR; TCRdb stores in-frame clones only, minus some. The table records some 140,000 clones, approximately 92% of them present only once. V and J are TRBV7-2 and TRBJ2-1; 7 nucleotides line up with TRBD2. Here the sequenced sample was peripheral blood, taken 28 days after the second AZD1222 dose. The clonotype comes from an adult who received the AZD1222 COVID-19 vaccine. CDR3 DNA: TGTGCCAGCAGCTTATGGGGGGGCTCCTACAATGAGCAGTTCTTC. Translation: CASSLWGGSYNEQFF.